Shown below are 15 T cell receptor beta chains from a single sample sequenced in a study of cytomegalovirus exposure and HLA in healthy donors (dated 2017 in TCRdb). Library construction relied on the immunoSEQ multiplex PCR assay. A mixture of 60 forward primers for TCR Vbeta segments and 13 reverse primers for TCR Jbeta segments was used in the multiplex PCR. Entries here come from immuneACCESS through TCRdb and include only in-frame sequences with V and J called. Some clones fail to appear in such tables; in the studies checked, an unresolved V gene covers under half of the shortfall, and the cause of the remainder is unknown. This sample has 99,000 or so clones in its table, and around 74% of those were observed once. 8.6% of the sample goes to the ten largest clones. The sample consisted of PBMCs. These receptor sequences come from a woman aged 40 to 50 in good health and CMV-seropositive.

The chain couples TRBV9 to TRBJ2-2; D is undetermined. V gave up 3 bases and J gave up 0 bases, with 6 bases separating them. Germline V gene data show CDR1 as SGDLS and CDR2 as YYNGEE. The CDR3 is 14 residues long. CDR3 in DNA: TGTGCCAGCAGCGCGCAGACGAACACCGGGGAGCTGTTTTTT. This gives the protein CASSAQTNTGELFF.

This clone was counted once. This sequence joins TRBV2 and TRBJ2-4; D perhaps matches TRBD2 (6 bases). CDR3 length: 17 amino acids. Germline V gene lookup returns CDR1 SNHLY and CDR2 FYNNEI. The V end lost 3 bases, the J end lost 3 bases, and 18 bases lay between the germline ends. The CDR3 loop is CASSDWRGRGLKNIQYF. Here the CDR3 DNA reads TGTGCCAGCAGTGATTGGCGGGGCCGAGGTCTCAAAAACATTCAGTACTTC. The full variable domain, rest sourced from reference TRBV2 and TRBJ2-4, is EPEVTQTPSHQVTQMGQEVILRCVPISNHLYFYWYRQILGQKVEFLVSFYNNEISEKSEIFDDQFSVERPDGSNFTLKIRSTKLEDSAMYFCASSDWRGRGLKNIQYFGAGTRLSVL.

About this clone: The junction shows a germline mismatch at one end, possibly a read error. The rearrangement links TRBV5-1 to TRBJ2-5; D perhaps matches TRBD2 (7 bases). Germline values: CDR1 SGHRS, CDR2 YFSETQ. The CDR3 is 17 amino acids. For the CDR3, the DNA is TGCACCAGCAGCTTGGGGGGCGGCCGGGGGGCCCGAGAGACCCAGTACTTC. It encodes CTSSLGGGRGARETQYF.

The chain joins TRBV4-1 to TRBJ2-1, with TRBD2 matching 8 bases. Losses at the gene ends were 3 bases for V and 2 bases for J; bases not matched to a gene: 6. The CDR3 loop spans 16 amino acids. Looked up from germline, CDR1 is MGHRA and CDR2 is YSYEKL. This CDR3 reads CASSQPPRGAYNEQFF. The CDR3 DNA reads as TGCGCCAGCAGCCAGCCCCCGCGGGGGGCCTACAATGAGCAGTTCTTC.

V and J are TRBV19 and TRBJ2-5, with TRBD1 identical over 7 bases. The germline V gene has CDR1 LNHDA and CDR2 SQIVND (reference sequence). V was pared by 5 bases and J by 2 bases, with 11 bases of the junction left unmatched. There are 16 residues in the CDR3. Here the CDR3 reads CASSATGARWQETQYF. CDR3 bases: TGTGCCAGTAGTGCCACAGGGGCCAGGTGGCAAGAGACCCAGTACTTC.

The gene calls are TRBV5-4 and TRBJ2-7, with TRBD2 identical over 10 bases. The V segment lost 1 base and the J segment 5 bases; nucleotides outside the gene matches: 0. The CDR3 sequence is 13 residues long. Per germline, CDR1 SGHNT and CDR2 YYREEE (reference sequence). This CDR3 is CASSLTSGNEQYF. Written as DNA, the CDR3 is TGTGCCAGCAGCTTGACTAGCGGGAACGAGCAGTACTTC.

The gene calls are TRBV29-1 and TRBJ1-4; maybe TRBD1 (5 bases). Germline V gene sequence: CDR1 SQVTM, CDR2 ANQGSEA. This CDR3 has 11 residues. Trimming left V 3 bases short and J 7 bases short, with 6 bases between. CDR3 sequence reads: CSVDRGEKLFF. CDR3 nucleotides: TGCAGCGTTGATAGGGGTGAAAAACTGTTTTTT.

The rearrangement links TRBV19 to TRBJ1-1; unclear D gene. The CDR3 length is 15 residues. Germline loops: CDR1 LNHDA, CDR2 SQIVND (reference sequence). The V gene lost 4 bases and the J gene lost 6 bases, with 18 bases spanning the gap. The CDR3 region is CASSTPEGVGPEAFF. Written as DNA, the CDR3 is TGTGCCAGTAGTACCCCGGAGGGTGTTGGCCCTGAAGCTTTCTTT.

The chain links TRBV11-1 to TRBJ2-3, with TRBD2 matching over 12 bases. Germline V CDR1 and CDR2: SGHAT, FQDESV (reference sequence). J gave up 2 bases and V 7 bases, and 7 bases lay outside the gene matches. CDR3 length: 16 amino acids. The DNA for the CDR3 is TGTGCCAGCACCGCAAGACTAGCGGGGGTCACAGATACGCAGTATTTT. It translates to CASTARLAGVTDTQYF.

This chain joins TRBV9 and TRBJ2-3, with 7 positions matching TRBD2. CDR3 length: 15 amino acids. The junction had 4 bases not matched to a gene; V was cut back by 0 bases and J by 3 bases. Germline V gene data show CDR1 as SGDLS and CDR2 as YYNGEE. CDR3 sequence (DNA): TGTGCCAGCAGCGTAGCCGGGAGGATTACAGATACGCAGTATTTT. Protein product: CASSVAGRITDTQYF.

The V gene is TRBV28, the J gene TRBJ2-7; 7 bases fit TRBD1. This CDR3 is built from 15 residues. Germline CDR1 and CDR2: MDHEN and SYDVKM. V trimming: 5 bases; J trimming: 3 bases; junction bases outside the gene matches: 10. The CDR3 spells CASSRQGKLGYEQYF. The CDR3 nucleotides read TGTGCCAGCAGTCGACAGGGAAAACTAGGCTACGAGCAGTACTTC.

V and J are TRBV5-1 and TRBJ2-1, with 9 bases matching TRBD1. The CDR3 runs to 16 residues. Germline-derived CDR1 and CDR2 are SGHRS and YFSETQ. Unmatched junction bases numbered 13, after V lost 4 bases and J lost 8 bases. CDR3 protein: CASSPAPGQGRHEQFF. The CDR3 DNA reads TGCGCCAGCAGCCCCGCTCCGGGACAGGGTCGCCATGAGCAGTTCTTC.

This clone was observed once. The chain uses TRBV9 and TRBJ2-3, with TRBD2 identical over 10 bases. The CDR3 has 15 amino acids. CDR1 and CDR2 from the germline V gene are SGDLS and YYNGEE. J gave up 5 bases and V 0 bases, and 3 bases lay outside the gene matches. The CDR3 here is CASSVALAGEDTQYF. CDR3 in DNA: TGTGCCAGCAGCGTAGCTCTAGCGGGGGAAGATACGCAGTATTTT.

The CDR3 sequence: CASSLESRENEQYF. As DNA, the CDR3 is TGTGCCAGCAGCTTGGAGTCGCGGGAGAACGAGCAGTACTTC. The chain carries TRBV5-4 and TRBJ2-7; 7 bases map to TRBD2. The CDR3 is 14 residues long. Germline V gene sequence: CDR1 SGHNT, CDR2 YYREEE (reference sequence). The J segment lost 5 bases and the V segment lost 0 bases, leaving 5 bases of the junction unmatched.

The chain employs TRBV18 and TRBJ1-5; possible D gene TRBD1, 5 bases. The CDR3 is 13 amino acids. V dropped 5 bases and J dropped 4 bases, with 9 bases sitting between them. Germline values: CDR1 KGHSH, CDR2 LQKENI. CDR3 protein: CASSGQGNQPQHF. The DNA of the CDR3 is TGTGCCAGCTCAGGGCAGGGTAATCAGCCCCAGCATTTT.